These T cell receptor beta chains were read from a single sample in a study of control samples from healthy donors and cancer patients. Measured with immunoSEQ multiplex PCR; TCRdb has only the in-frame clones, and not every one. Of some 87,000 clones in the sample, about nine tenths are singletons; the top ten hold approximately 15%. What was sequenced was blood. Receptor source: a young man in good health. Both conserved end residues are part of each CDR3. Each record gives: CDR3 protein, V gene, J gene, clone size. Clone size is shown for a subset of rows, as once, few, many or a class of expanded clone.

CDR3 protein: CASSYQDKNTGELFF; V gene: TRBV6-5; J gene: TRBJ2-2; clone size: few
CDR3 protein: CASSPGRISGNTIYF; V gene: TRBV7-9; J gene: TRBJ1-3; clone size: once
CDR3 protein: CASSPFQRDSNQPQHF; V gene: TRBV18; J gene: TRBJ1-5; clone size: .
CDR3 protein: CASSPRSGQGGNYGYTF; V gene: TRBV18; J gene: TRBJ1-2; clone size: .
CDR3 protein: CASSVRQGLTDTQYF; V gene: TRBV13; J gene: TRBJ2-3; clone size: .
CDR3 protein: CASSMPGHSNEQYF; V gene: TRBV19; J gene: TRBJ2-7; clone size: .
CDR3 protein: CASSLTASSNEQFF; V gene: TRBV7-3; J gene: TRBJ2-1; clone size: .
CDR3 protein: CASEPGQRGPLHF; V gene: TRBV28; J gene: TRBJ1-6; clone size: .
CDR3 protein: CASSSPGTGNTGELFF; V gene: TRBV9; J gene: TRBJ2-2; clone size: .
CDR3 protein: CASSQGSGRALPYNEQFF; V gene: TRBV14; J gene: TRBJ2-1; clone size: .
CDR3 protein: CASSVDGGANTQYF; V gene: TRBV9; J gene: TRBJ2-3; clone size: .
CDR3 protein: CAIPVDVVPSYEQYF; V gene: TRBV11-3; J gene: TRBJ2-7; clone size: .
CDR3 protein: CASSNWETGRPLGKFLSSGNTIYF; V gene: TRBV21-1; J gene: TRBJ1-3; clone size: .
CDR3 protein: CASSLGTGGHSPLHF; V gene: TRBV7-9; J gene: TRBJ1-6; clone size: .
CDR3 protein: CASSGGTGGNQPQHF; V gene: TRBV2; J gene: TRBJ1-5; clone size: few
CDR3 protein: CASSLQQVNTEAFF; V gene: TRBV5-4; J gene: TRBJ1-1; clone size: once
CDR3 protein: CASSRLESTDTQYF; V gene: TRBV4-2; J gene: TRBJ2-3; clone size: .
CDR3 protein: CASSPDARNSNQPQHF; V gene: TRBV7-3; J gene: TRBJ1-5; clone size: .
CDR3 protein: CASSLAGLAGGRQYF; V gene: TRBV7-6; J gene: TRBJ2-5; clone size: once
CDR3 protein: CATSRGLGDYGYTF; V gene: TRBV15; J gene: TRBJ1-2; clone size: .
CDR3 protein: CATSRDARRGPYNEQFF; V gene: TRBV15; J gene: TRBJ2-1; clone size: .
CDR3 protein: CASSFSGTGTTTEAFF; V gene: TRBV7-2; J gene: TRBJ1-1; clone size: .
CDR3 protein: CASSQDRDRGPYEQYF; V gene: TRBV4-3; J gene: TRBJ2-7; clone size: .
CDR3 protein: CAISESGQFATNEKLFF; V gene: TRBV10-3; J gene: TRBJ1-4; clone size: .
CDR3 protein: CASSLSRTGRYGYTF; V gene: TRBV7-3; J gene: TRBJ1-2; clone size: .
CDR3 protein: CASSGLRREGNEQFF; V gene: TRBV6-6; J gene: TRBJ2-1; clone size: .
CDR3 protein: CASSFAGQPQHF; V gene: TRBV12-3/TRBV12-4; J gene: TRBJ1-5; clone size: .
CDR3 protein: CASSLTGTISPHEQYF; V gene: TRBV7-9; J gene: TRBJ2-7; clone size: .
CDR3 protein: CSVLPGTGGANYGYTF; V gene: TRBV29-1; J gene: TRBJ1-2; clone size: .
CDR3 protein: CASRGVAGHNEQFF; V gene: TRBV28; J gene: TRBJ2-1; clone size: once
CDR3 protein: CASSMRQGTSPLHF; V gene: TRBV28; J gene: TRBJ1-6; clone size: .
CDR3 protein: CASSQEKAGGPYEQYF; V gene: TRBV4-2; J gene: TRBJ2-7; clone size: .
CDR3 protein: CASSPTGIANYGYTF; V gene: TRBV28; J gene: TRBJ1-2; clone size: .
CDR3 protein: CASSAGLAGLSYEQYF; V gene: TRBV5-1; J gene: TRBJ2-7; clone size: .
CDR3 protein: CASSSDRWRNTIYF; V gene: TRBV28; J gene: TRBJ1-3; clone size: .
CDR3 protein: CASSPGQGFNQPQHF; V gene: TRBV6-5; J gene: TRBJ1-5; clone size: few
CDR3 protein: CASSLRGASEQYF; V gene: TRBV27; J gene: TRBJ2-7; clone size: .
CDR3 protein: CASSQAWGGNYGYTF; V gene: TRBV4-3; J gene: TRBJ1-2; clone size: .
CDR3 protein: CASSLDSNQPQHF; V gene: TRBV5-1; J gene: TRBJ1-5; clone size: .
CDR3 protein: CASSQGQTNYGYTF; V gene: TRBV3-1/TRBV3-2; J gene: TRBJ1-2; clone size: .
CDR3 protein: CASSPIDRSSYNEQFF; V gene: TRBV27; J gene: TRBJ2-1; clone size: .
CDR3 protein: CASSGVDPFTQYF; V gene: TRBV7-6; J gene: TRBJ2-3; clone size: .
CDR3 protein: CSVEVAGGNTEAFF; V gene: TRBV29-1; J gene: TRBJ1-1; clone size: .
CDR3 protein: CASSVTSGANVLTF; V gene: TRBV9; J gene: TRBJ2-6; clone size: .
CDR3 protein: CASSRNRAYNQPQHF; V gene: TRBV6-2/TRBV6-3; J gene: TRBJ1-5; clone size: few
CDR3 protein: CASSFRDSDPRMNTEAFF; V gene: TRBV5-1; J gene: TRBJ1-1; clone size: .
CDR3 protein: CASSSRRQQETQYF; V gene: TRBV13; J gene: TRBJ2-5; clone size: .
CDR3 protein: CASSRTANTEAFF; V gene: TRBV2; J gene: TRBJ1-1; clone size: .
CDR3 protein: CAWSLSSYEQYF; V gene: TRBV30; J gene: TRBJ2-7; clone size: once
CDR3 protein: CASSISRTWWGAGGNTIYF; V gene: TRBV19; J gene: TRBJ1-3; clone size: .
CDR3 protein: CASSSREGRITEAFF; V gene: TRBV5-1; J gene: TRBJ1-1; clone size: .
CDR3 protein: CASSSGSGGTNEKLFF; V gene: TRBV28; J gene: TRBJ1-4; clone size: .
CDR3 protein: CASSQVPSLSGNTIYF; V gene: TRBV3-1/TRBV3-2; J gene: TRBJ1-3; clone size: .
CDR3 protein: CAISFDSTVSPLHF; V gene: TRBV10-3; J gene: TRBJ1-6; clone size: .
CDR3 protein: CASSPGTEETQYF; V gene: TRBV18; J gene: TRBJ2-5; clone size: .